These T cell receptor beta chains were read from a single sample in a study of post-analysis software for immune sequencing data. TCRdb passed the PCR reads through MiXCR, listing each CDR3 protein once. The sample shows fewer than 900,000 distinct CDR3 sequences, roughly 50% of them seen only once. Sequencing was done on a sample of blood. Receptors were obtained from a girl between 5 and 17 years old with multiple sclerosis. Each CDR3 is given with its conserved first and last residue. The order of the fields is CDR3 protein, CDR3 DNA, V gene, J gene, D gene, clone size. A D gene is named only where the DNA matches it firmly. The size of a clone is reported for some rows only, either as once, few or many, or as a class for expanded clones.

CASAFVDRTYEQYF	TGTGCCAGCGCCTTCGTGGACCGCACCTACGAGCAGTACTTC	TRBV7-8	TRBJ2-7	-	-
CASSSLASTFF	TGTGCCAGCAGCTCTCTAGCGAGCACGTTCTTC	TRBV27	TRBJ2-1	-	many
CASSKRLHSTGELFF	TGTGCCAGCAGTAAACGCCTGCATTCCACCGGGGAGCTGTTTTTT	TRBV12-3/TRBV12-4	TRBJ2-2	-	few
CASSLMGDSPLHF	TGTGCCAGCAGTTTAATGGGGGATTCACCCCTCCACTTT	TRBV12-3/TRBV12-4	TRBJ1-6	-	-
CASSPDRGGWGYTF	TGTGCCAGCAGCCCGGACAGGGGAGGCTGGGGCTACACCTTC	TRBV7-2	TRBJ1-2	TRBD1	few
CASSVVRGSSYNEQFF	TGTGCCAGCAGCGTAGTAAGAGGGAGCTCCTACAATGAGCAGTTCTTC	TRBV9	TRBJ2-1	-	-
CATSRDGSGRTRQTQYF	TGTGCCACCAGCAGAGATGGTAGCGGGAGGACTCGTCAGACCCAGTACTTC	TRBV15	TRBJ2-5	TRBD2	-
CASSALVDSGSYEQYF	TGCGCCAGCAGCGCCCTAGTGGACTCAGGGTCCTACGAGCAGTACTTC	TRBV10-2	TRBJ2-7	-	-
CASSVPLAGNYGYTF	TGTGCCAGCAGCGTGCCCCTGGCAGGGAACTATGGCTACACCTTC	TRBV9	TRBJ1-2	-	-
CAIRGVERVDEQYF	TGTGCCATCAGGGGGGTCGAGAGGGTAGACGAGCAGTACTTC	TRBV10-3	TRBJ2-7	-	-
CASKDGASYEQYF	TGCGCCAGCAAAGACGGGGCCTCCTACGAGCAGTACTTC	TRBV5-1	TRBJ2-7	-	-
CSVEALRSHGTGGAYGYTF	TGCAGCGTTGAAGCGCTTCGATCCCACGGGACAGGGGGGGCATATGGCTACACCTTC	TRBV29-1	TRBJ1-2	TRBD1	-
CSAGTPLARNYGYTF	TGCAGTGCTGGTACCCCTCTAGCGCGTAACTATGGCTACACCTTC	TRBV20-1	TRBJ1-2	-	few
CSARVSSGTAQYF	TGCAGTGCTAGAGTCTCTAGCGGGACGGCGCAGTATTTT	TRBV20-1	TRBJ2-3	TRBD2	-
CASPSGTSGSSYEQYF	TGTGCCAGCCCGAGCGGGACTAGCGGGAGTTCTTACGAGCAGTACTTC	TRBV6-1	TRBJ2-7	TRBD2	few
CSAIQDTEAFF	TGCAGCGCAATCCAGGACACTGAAGCTTTCTTT	TRBV29-1	TRBJ1-1	-	few
CASSEGTPPPYEQYF	TGTGCCAGCAGTGAAGGGACGCCTCCTCCCTACGAGCAGTACTTC	TRBV2	TRBJ2-7	-	-
CASSPRTSVEQYF	TGTGCCAGCAGCCCTAGGACTAGTGTCGAGCAGTACTTC	TRBV7-9	TRBJ2-7	TRBD2	-
CSARDYGGSSYNEQFF	TGCAGTGCTAGAGATTATGGCGGGAGCTCCTACAATGAGCAGTTCTTC	TRBV20-1	TRBJ2-1	TRBD2	-
CASSYRLSYEQYF	TGTGCCAGCAGTTACCGTCTCTCCTACGAGCAGTACTTC	TRBV6-2/TRBV6-3	TRBJ2-7	-	few
CASRLDRGIDTQYF	TGTGCCAGCAGGTTGGACAGGGGGATAGATACGCAGTATTTT	TRBV6-1	TRBJ2-3	TRBD1	-
CASSGTGTIYGNEQFF	TGTGCCAGCAGCGGAACCGGGACCATCTACGGGAATGAGCAGTTCTTC	TRBV11-2	TRBJ2-1	-	-
CASSFRGVEHGYTF	TGCGCCAGCAGCTTCAGAGGGGTTGAGCATGGCTACACCTTC	TRBV5-1	TRBJ1-2	-	-
CASSAGVGGRATDTQYF	TGTGCCAGCAGTGCGGGAGTAGGAGGGAGGGCCACAGATACGCAGTATTTT	TRBV9	TRBJ2-3	TRBD2	few
CASSFWSDKNIQYF	TGTGCCAGCAGTTTTTGGAGCGACAAAAACATTCAGTACTTC	TRBV12-3/TRBV12-4	TRBJ2-4	-	few
CASTDNPGQGSYGYTF	TGTGCCAGCACCGATAACCCGGGACAGGGCAGCTATGGCTACACCTTC	TRBV6-5	TRBJ1-2	TRBD1	-
CASSQAGGRESYNEQFF	TGTGCCAGCAGCCAGGCGGGGGGTAGGGAATCCTACAATGAGCAGTTCTTC	TRBV7-2	TRBJ2-1	TRBD2	few
CASSEATVRGYTF	TGTGCCAGCAGTGAAGCGACAGTGAGAGGCTACACCTTC	TRBV6-1	TRBJ1-2	-	few
CSVEYRTTGTIVGYGYTF	TGCAGCGTTGAATACCGTACAACAGGGACGATAGTTGGCTATGGCTACACCTTC	TRBV29-1	TRBJ1-2	-	-
CSANGVAGVDEPEQFF	TGCAGTGCTAATGGAGTAGCGGGAGTTGATGAGCCTGAGCAGTTCTTC	TRBV20-1	TRBJ2-1	TRBD2	few
CASSPGTRNNEQFF	TGTGCCAGCAGTCCAGGGACACGCAACAATGAGCAGTTCTTC	TRBV28	TRBJ2-1	-	few
CASTQGLAGVSTDTQYF	TGCGCCAGCACCCAGGGACTAGCGGGAGTGTCCACAGATACGCAGTATTTT	TRBV5-1	TRBJ2-3	TRBD2	few
CASSSSVDNEQFF	TGTGCCAGCAGCTCCAGCGTTGACAATGAGCAGTTCTTC	TRBV3-1	TRBJ2-1	-	-
CASSPAFVETSLWDEQFF	TGTGCCAGCAGCCCAGCTTTTGTTGAGACCTCCCTTTGGGATGAGCAGTTCTTC	TRBV3-1	TRBJ2-1	-	-
CASSSIQGRVEQFF	TGTGCCAGCAGCAGTATCCAGGGGAGGGTTGAGCAGTTCTTC	TRBV7-8	TRBJ2-1	-	few
CASSYQDTTNYGYTF	TGTGCCAGCAGTTACCAGGACACTACTAACTATGGCTACACCTTC	TRBV6-6	TRBJ1-2	-	few
CASSHESYGYEQYF	TGTGCCAGCAGCCATGAAAGTTACGGCTACGAGCAGTACTTC	TRBV3-1	TRBJ2-7	-	-
CASSALFEGGDTQYF	TGTGCCAGCAGTGCCCTCTTTGAGGGCGGGGATACGCAGTATTTT	TRBV28	TRBJ2-3	-	few
CASSFQGSEQFF	TGTGCCAGCAGTTTCCAGGGGAGTGAGCAGTTCTTC	TRBV12-3/TRBV12-4	TRBJ2-1	-	-